This is a list of T cell receptor beta chains from one sample in a study of liver allograft versus peripheral blood T cells. TCRdb re-derived calls from the reads in MiXCR, one entry per CDR3 protein. The sample consists of about 580 distinct CDR3 sequences, 9.5% to 12% of them appearing once. Receptors originate from a human patient who had a liver transplant. The graft donor may have contributed some T cells. The CDR3 runs from the conserved cysteine through the conserved F or W. Each record gives: V gene, clone size, J gene, D gene, CDR3 DNA, CDR3 protein. The D gene is left open where the match is weak. Clone size appears in some rows only: once, few, many, or a class for an expanded clone.

TRBV3-1	medium-sized	TRBJ1-2	-	TGTGCCAGCAGCCAAGATCTCCAGGGCACCTATGGCTACACCTTC	CASSQDLQGTYGYTF
TRBV20-1	large	TRBJ2-7	TRBD2	TGCAGTGCCCCGTACACTAGCGGGATAACGAGTGAGCAGTACTTC	CSAPYTSGITSEQYF
TRBV19	large	TRBJ1-2	-	TGTGCCAGCAACAGTCCAGGGAGAAATAACTATGGCTACACCTTC	CASNSPGRNNYGYTF
TRBV10-3	large	TRBJ2-2	TRBD2	TGTGCCATCAGGGGTAGCGGGGGGGCAGGCACCGGGGAGCTGTTTTTT	CAIRGSGGAGTGELFF
TRBV29-1	large	TRBJ1-4	-	TGCAGCGTTGGCGTTTGGGGGCAGCATAATGAAAAACTGTTTTTT	CSVGVWGQHNEKLFF
TRBV12-3/TRBV12-4	-	TRBJ1-5	-	TGTACCAGCAGTTTTCTTGGGATAGGCAATCAGCCCCAGCGTTTT	CTSSFLGIGNQPQRF
TRBV19	large	TRBJ2-1	-	TGTGCCAGTAGTATTAGCGGCTTATACAATGAGCAGTTCTTC	CASSISGLYNEQFF
TRBV19	large	TRBJ1-5	-	TGTGCCAGTAGTATGGCAGGACATAGCAATCAGCCCCAGCATTTT	CASSMAGHSNQPQHF
TRBV6-5	large	TRBJ1-2	-	TGTGCCAGCAGAGCCTCCGGACAGCACTATGGCTACACCTTC	CASRASGQHYGYTF
TRBV5-1	medium-sized	TRBJ2-2	-	TGCGCCAGCAGCTTGGCTACAGGGACCCTCAACACCGGGGAGCTGTTTTTT	CASSLATGTLNTGELFF
TRBV7-9	medium-sized	TRBJ2-3	-	TGTGCCAGCAGCCTTAGCACAGATACGCAGTATTTT	CASSLSTDTQYF
TRBV6-6	large	TRBJ2-7	-	TGTGCCAGCAGTTATGCAGGGCCCTACGAGCAGTACTTC	CASSYAGPYEQYF
TRBV20-1	large	TRBJ2-1	TRBD2	TGCAGTGCACAGTCGGCGGGAGGTTGGAATGAGCAGTTCTTC	CSAQSAGGWNEQFF